Listed below are T cell receptor beta chains from one sample, sequenced in a study of blood T cell repertoires in COVID-19. Measured with immunoSEQ multiplex PCR; TCRdb has only the in-frame clones, and not every one. The data show 130,000 or so clones, with 82% seen just once and roughly 4.3% held by the top ten. The sample consisted of peripheral blood. These receptors were obtained from a woman in her 70s with acute or convalescent COVID-19. CDR3s include the opening cysteine and the closing phenylalanine or tryptophan. The D gene is left open where the match is weak. Expanded clones are given a class, and other clones once, few, many or no size at all.

TRBV18	once	TRBJ1-1	NA	CASSLGVATEAFF	TGTGCCAGCTCCTTAGGGGTTGCCACTGAAGCTTTCTTT
TRBV14	NA	TRBJ2-4	TRBD1	CASSRQGAGAKNIQYF	TGTGCCAGCAGCCGACAGGGGGCGGGTGCCAAAAACATTCAGTACTTC
TRBV7-2	many	TRBJ2-6	NA	CASSSTGGANVLTF	TGTGCCAGCAGCTCTACAGGTGGGGCCAACGTCCTGACTTTC
TRBV7-9	NA	TRBJ2-2	NA	CASSLAGGPSTGELFF	TGTGCCAGCAGCTTAGCCGGGGGGCCTAGCACCGGGGAGCTGTTTTTT
TRBV13	NA	TRBJ2-4	TRBD1	CASSLDQQGFKNIQYF	TGTGCCAGCAGCTTAGACCAACAGGGGTTCAAAAACATTCAGTACTTC
TRBV7-9	NA	TRBJ2-5	NA	CASSFKETQYF	TGTGCCAGCAGCTTTAAAGAGACCCAGTACTTC
TRBV19	NA	TRBJ1-6	TRBD1	CASTKDRDYNSPLHF	TGTGCCAGTACAAAAGACAGGGATTATAATTCACCCCTCCACTTT
TRBV5-1	NA	TRBJ2-5	TRBD2	CASSSGGAQETQYF	TGCGCCAGCAGCTCGGGGGGGGCGCAAGAGACCCAGTACTTC
TRBV27	NA	TRBJ1-6	NA	CASRQRGNVDSPLHF	TGTGCCAGCAGACAGAGGGGGAACGTGGATTCACCCCTCCACTTT
TRBV7-2	NA	TRBJ1-1	TRBD1	CASSFRTGTTEAFF	TGTGCCAGCAGCTTCCGGACAGGTACCACTGAAGCTTTCTTT
TRBV3-1/TRBV3-2	NA	TRBJ1-2	NA	CASSLIGTPTSYTF	TGTGCCAGCAGCCTCATAGGGACACCCACGAGCTACACCTTC
TRBV5-1	NA	TRBJ2-1	TRBD1	CASSPSPGTGFNEQFF	TGCGCCAGCAGCCCTAGTCCCGGGACAGGGTTCAATGAGCAGTTCTTC
TRBV18	NA	TRBJ1-2	NA	CASTPAVVRNGYTF	TGTGCCAGCACACCTGCGGTGGTCCGTAATGGCTACACCTTC
TRBV5-1	NA	TRBJ2-1	NA	CASSIQGHKNNEQFF	TGCGCCAGCAGCATTCAGGGTCATAAGAACAATGAGCAGTTCTTC
TRBV2	NA	TRBJ2-3	NA	CASSEGVQGNTQYF	TGTGCCAGCAGTGAAGGTGTTCAGGGTAATACGCAGTATTTT
TRBV5-6	few	TRBJ1-2	NA	CASSLAGSHYGYTF	TGTGCCAGCAGCTTGGCTGGGAGTCACTATGGCTACACCTTC
TRBV4-3	NA	TRBJ1-1	NA	CASSQDRDPRPAFF	TGCGCCAGCAGCCAAGACAGGGATCCCCGGCCAGCTTTCTTT
TRBV4-3	NA	TRBJ2-1	NA	CASSQDQVNNEQFF	TGCGCCAGCAGCCAAGATCAGGTAAACAATGAGCAGTTCTTC
TRBV6-1	NA	TRBJ2-5	NA	CASSEVQVGETQYF	TGTGCCAGCAGTGAAGTTCAGGTCGGAGAGACCCAGTACTTC
TRBV29-1	few	TRBJ2-1	TRBD2	CSVELGLAPNEQFF	TGCAGCGTTGAATTGGGACTAGCGCCCAATGAGCAGTTCTTC
TRBV12-3/TRBV12-4	once	TRBJ1-1	TRBD1	CASSTGGSTEAFF	TGTGCCAGCAGCACAGGGGGCAGCACTGAAGCTTTCTTT
TRBV5-6	NA	TRBJ1-4	NA	CASSLALQEKLFF	TGTGCCAGCAGCTTGGCCCTACAGGAAAAACTGTTTTTT
TRBV20-1	NA	TRBJ1-2	TRBD1	CSASKTGSGYTF	TGCAGTGCTAGTAAGACAGGGTCTGGCTACACCTTC
TRBV6-5	once	TRBJ2-3	NA	CASSASVGGYTQYF	TGTGCCAGCAGCGCCTCCGTCGGCGGGTATACGCAGTATTTT
TRBV6-2/TRBV6-3	NA	TRBJ1-5	TRBD1	CASSSTQGAVQPQHF	TGTGCCAGCAGTTCCACACAGGGGGCAGTTCAGCCCCAGCATTTT
TRBV7-2	once	TRBJ1-1	TRBD1	CASSLSTGVTDEAFF	TGTGCCAGCAGCCTCTCGACAGGGGTGACGGATGAAGCTTTCTTT
TRBV6-6	NA	TRBJ2-7	NA	CASNRQSFNEQYF	TGTGCCAGCAACAGACAGTCTTTCAACGAGCAGTACTTC
TRBV10-3	NA	TRBJ2-1	TRBD2	CATATTSGDNEQFF	TGTGCCACCGCCACGACTAGCGGGGACAATGAGCAGTTCTTC